This T cell receptor (beta chain) was retrieved from a study of blood T cell repertoires in COVID-19. At the level of the study: PBMCs, B-cell-depleted T cells, or T cells provided the cDNA or gDNA that made up the material.

In the original analysis: Amplified reference gene primers provided the basis for estimating nucleated cell counts. The table came from immunoSEQ multiplex PCR; TCRdb's copy has only in-frame clones and leaves some out. The DNA gave D and trimming, while V, J and clone size come from that table. The table lists about 64,000 clones, 70% to 90% of them singletons. Germline V gene lookup returns CDR1 MGHRA and CDR2 YSYEKL. The CDR3 sequence is 17 residues long. The V end lost 0 bases, the J end lost 7 bases, and 19 bases lay between the germline ends. Sequenced input: peripheral blood. This chain links TRBV4-1 with TRBJ1-5; possibly TRBD1 for D (5 bases). The clonotype originates from a man aged 45-60 years with active COVID-19. The CDR3 region has the DNA TGCGCCAGCAGCCAAGAGCAGTTTCGGGGGGTCTGGCAGCCCCAGCATTTT. This sequence encodes CASSQEQFRGVWQPQHF.